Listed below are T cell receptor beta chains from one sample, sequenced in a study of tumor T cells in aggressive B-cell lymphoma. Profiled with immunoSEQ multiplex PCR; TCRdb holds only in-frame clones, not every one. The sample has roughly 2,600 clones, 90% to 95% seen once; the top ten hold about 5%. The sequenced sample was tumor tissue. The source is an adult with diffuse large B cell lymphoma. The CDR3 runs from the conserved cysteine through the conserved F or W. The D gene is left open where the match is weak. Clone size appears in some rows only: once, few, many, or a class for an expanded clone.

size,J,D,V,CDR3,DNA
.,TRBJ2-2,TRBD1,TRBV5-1,CASGTGSGTGELFF,TGCGCCAGCGGGACAGGCTCGGGCACCGGGGAGCTGTTTTTT
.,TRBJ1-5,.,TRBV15,CATSRGNRDNQPQHF,TGTGCCACCAGCAGAGGAAACAGAGACAATCAGCCCCAGCATTTT
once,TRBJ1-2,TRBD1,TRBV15,CATSSPSTGMRGYTF,TGTGCCACCAGCAGCCCATCGACAGGGATGCGTGGCTACACCTTC
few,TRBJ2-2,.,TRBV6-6,CASTSAGELFF,TGTGCCAGCACCTCCGCCGGGGAGCTGTTTTTT
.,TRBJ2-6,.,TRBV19,CASRASGANVLTF,TGTGCCAGTAGAGCCTCTGGGGCCAACGTCCTGACCTTC
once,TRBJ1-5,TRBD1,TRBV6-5,CASRQGDQPQHF,TGTGCCAGCAGACAGGGGGATCAGCCCCAGCATTTT
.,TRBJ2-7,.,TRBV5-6,CASSFGQGGHEQYF,TGTGCCAGCAGCTTCGGCCAGGGTGGCCACGAGCAGTACTTC
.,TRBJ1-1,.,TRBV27,CASSLGHYTEAFF,TGTGCCAGCAGTTTAGGGCACTACACTGAAGCTTTCTTT
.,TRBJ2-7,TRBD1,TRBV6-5,CASSSPGQGQMEQYF,TGTGCCAGCAGTTCCCCGGGACAGGGTCAGATGGAGCAGTACTTC
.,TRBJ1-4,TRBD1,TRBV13,CASGDRNEKLFF,TGTGCCAGCGGGGACAGGAATGAAAAACTGTTTTTT
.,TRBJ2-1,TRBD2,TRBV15,CATSRRTSGRSYNEQFF,TGTGCCACCAGCAGAAGGACTAGCGGGAGGTCCTACAATGAGCAGTTCTTC
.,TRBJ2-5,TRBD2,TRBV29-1,CSVDFLAGGPRETQYF,TGCAGCGTTGATTTTCTAGCGGGAGGTCCCCGAGAGACCCAGTACTTC
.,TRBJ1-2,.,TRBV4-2,CASSQDNQGISGYTF,TGTGCCAGCAGCCAAGATAATCAGGGAATTTCTGGCTACACCTTC
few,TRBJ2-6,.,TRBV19,CASSDNTTNPQSRANVLTF,TGTGCCAGTAGTGACAACACGACAAATCCACAAAGTCGGGCCAACGTCCTGACTTTC
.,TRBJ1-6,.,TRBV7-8,CASSYEPAALHSPLHF,TGTGCCAGCAGTTACGAACCAGCGGCCCTGCATTCACCCCTCCACTTT
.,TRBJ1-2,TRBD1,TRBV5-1,CASRTNRGEGYTF,TGCGCCAGCAGGACCAACAGGGGAGAGGGCTACACCTTC
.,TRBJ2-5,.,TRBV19,CASSSQPGGETQYF,TGTGCCAGTAGTTCCCAGCCGGGCGGGGAGACCCAGTACTTC
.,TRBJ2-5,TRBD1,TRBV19,CASSPKTGGAETQYF,TGTGCCAGTAGTCCGAAGACAGGGGGCGCCGAGACCCAGTACTTC
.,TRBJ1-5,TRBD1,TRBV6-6,CASGTGSGNQPQHF,TGTGCCAGCGGGACAGGGTCCGGCAATCAGCCCCAGCATTTT
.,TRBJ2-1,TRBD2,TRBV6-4,CASSAGGRANEQFF,TGTGCCAGCAGTGCGGGCGGGAGGGCCAATGAGCAGTTCTTC
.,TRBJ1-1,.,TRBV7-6,CASSLRGMNTEAFF,TGTGCCAGCAGCCTAAGGGGCATGAACACTGAAGCTTTCTTT
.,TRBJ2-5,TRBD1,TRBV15,CATSREGQGETQYF,TGTGCCACCAGCAGAGAAGGACAGGGAGAGACCCAGTACTTC
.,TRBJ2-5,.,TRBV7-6,CASSQGRETQYF,TGTGCCAGCAGCCAGGGGCGGGAGACCCAGTACTTC
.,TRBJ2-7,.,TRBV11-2,CASSFSGIRSYEQYF,TGTGCCAGCAGCTTTTCCGGGATCCGCTCCTACGAGCAGTACTTC
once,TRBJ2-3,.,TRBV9,CASSVVASTDTQYF,TGTGCCAGCAGCGTAGTCGCGAGCACAGATACGCAGTATTTT
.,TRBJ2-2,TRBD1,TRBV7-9,CASRDRGFTGELFF,TGTGCCAGCCGGGACAGAGGGTTCACCGGGGAGCTGTTTTTT
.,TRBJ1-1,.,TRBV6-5,CASSYSTRGTEAFF,TGTGCCAGCAGTTACTCGACGCGGGGCACTGAAGCTTTCTTT
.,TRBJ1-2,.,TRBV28,CASSFNNYGYTF,TGTGCCAGCAGTTTTAATAATTATGGCTACACCTTC
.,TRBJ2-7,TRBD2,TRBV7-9,CASSLEREGPYEQYF,TGTGCCAGCAGCTTAGAGCGGGAGGGCCCATACGAGCAGTACTTC
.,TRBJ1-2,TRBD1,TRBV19,CASSIAGGHGYTF,TGTGCCAGTAGTATAGCAGGGGGCCATGGCTACACCTTC
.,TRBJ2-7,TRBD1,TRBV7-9,CTSSHGTALSYEQYF,TGTACCAGCAGCCATGGGACAGCCCTTTCCTACGAGCAGTACTTC
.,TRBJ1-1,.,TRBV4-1,CASSPLPGEDIEAFF,TGCGCCAGCAGCCCCCTCCCTGGGGAGGACATTGAAGCTTTCTTT
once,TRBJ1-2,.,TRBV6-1,CASKDDSSNYGYTF,TGTGCCAGCAAGGACGACAGCTCCAACTATGGCTACACCTTC
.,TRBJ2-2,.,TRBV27,CASSLSAGRLPGELFF,TGTGCCAGCAGTTTATCGGCGGGGCGTCTGCCCGGGGAGCTGTTTTTT
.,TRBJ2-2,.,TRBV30,CAWSGHRAGELFF,TGTGCCTGGAGTGGTCACAGGGCCGGGGAGCTGTTTTTT
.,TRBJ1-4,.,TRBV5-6,CASSLTFGTGVLEKLFF,TGTGCCAGCAGCTTGACGTTCGGCACAGGAGTATTAGAAAAACTGTTTTTT
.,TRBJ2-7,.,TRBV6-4,CASSDPDGTQTYEQYF,TGTGCCAGCAGTGACCCTGACGGGACTCAGACCTACGAGCAGTACTTC
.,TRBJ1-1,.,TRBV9,CASSAKGAEAFF,TGTGCCAGCAGCGCCAAGGGGGCTGAAGCTTTCTTT
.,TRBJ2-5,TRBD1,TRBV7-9,CASSLEGAVVETQYF,TGTGCCAGCAGCTTAGAGGGGGCAGTGGTGGAGACCCAGTACTTC
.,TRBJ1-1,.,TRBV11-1,CASSWETSTAFF,TGTGCCAGCAGCTGGGAGACATCAACCGCTTTCTTT
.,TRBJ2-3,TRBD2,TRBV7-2,CASSSKGRGGVADTQYF,TGTGCCAGCAGCTCAAAAGGGCGGGGGGGCGTGGCAGATACGCAGTATTTT
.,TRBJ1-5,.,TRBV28,CASSLSEALLNQPQHF,TGTGCCAGCAGTTTATCGGAGGCCCTGCTTAATCAGCCCCAGCATTTT
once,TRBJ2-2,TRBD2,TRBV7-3,CASSLRAGGPTGELFF,TGTGCCAGCAGCTTAAGGGCGGGAGGGCCCACCGGGGAGCTGTTTTTT
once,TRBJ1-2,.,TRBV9,CASSVRDERHYGYTF,TGTGCCAGCAGCGTACGAGACGAGCGGCACTATGGCTACACCTTC
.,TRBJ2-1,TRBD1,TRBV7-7,CASSRTGDPVGEQFF,TGTGCCAGCAGTCGGACAGGGGACCCTGTGGGGGAGCAGTTCTTC
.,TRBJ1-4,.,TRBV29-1,CSVDKGAGEKLFF,TGCAGCGTTGACAAGGGCGCGGGGGAAAAACTGTTTTTT
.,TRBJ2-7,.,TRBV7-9,CASSSTGTSYEQYF,TGTGCCAGCAGCTCTACAGGGACCTCCTACGAGCAGTACTTC
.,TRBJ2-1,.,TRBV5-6,CASSFGGPSSYNEQFF,TGTGCCAGCAGCTTTGGAGGGCCGAGCTCCTACAATGAGCAGTTCTTC
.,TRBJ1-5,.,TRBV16,CASSRSAGSNQPQHF,TGTGCCAGCAGCCGGTCGGCGGGGAGCAATCAGCCCCAGCATTTT
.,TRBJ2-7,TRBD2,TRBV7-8,CASSLRLAGPYEQYF,TGTGCCAGCAGCTTAAGACTAGCGGGGCCCTACGAGCAGTACTTC
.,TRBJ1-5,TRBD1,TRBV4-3,CASSQSLGTGGGNQPQHF,TGCGCCAGCAGCCAAAGTCTCGGGACAGGAGGAGGCAATCAGCCCCAGCATTTT
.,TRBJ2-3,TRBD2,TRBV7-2,CASSLRSGSTSSTDTQYF,TGTGCCAGCAGCTTACGCAGCGGGAGCACCTCTAGCACAGATACGCAGTATTTT
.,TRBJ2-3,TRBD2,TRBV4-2,CASSQDQGGLQLAYTDTQYF,TGTGCCAGCAGCCAAGATCAGGGAGGGCTCCAACTGGCCTACACAGATACGCAGTATTTT
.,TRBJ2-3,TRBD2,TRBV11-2,CASSYPELAGGTDTQYF,TGTGCCAGCAGCTACCCCGAACTAGCGGGGGGCACAGATACGCAGTATTTT